This T cell receptor beta chain comes out of a study of T cells in Graves' hyperthyroidism and ophthalmopathy. Hyperthyroidism of Graves' type that showed no ophthalmopathy progression within 18 months was stable. Diagnoses were made from clinical symptoms, serum measures (thyroxine and TRAb), thyroid ultrasound and orbital computed tomography. Amplified TCR beta CDR3 regions derived from RNA transcripts. TCR CDR3 regions were first amplified by RT-PCR with HTBI primers. From the multiplex PCR reads, TCRdb called clonotypes with MiXCR, one entry per CDR3 protein. The table includes about 360,000 distinct CDR3 sequences, roughly an eighth detected once. There are many counts of this clonotype. Its matching antigen is unknown. Study-level results: Stable hyperthyroidism was told apart from ophthalmopathy by a model built on 13 V-J features. Most thyroid clonotypes that were expanded above 0.001 also turned up in blood.

The CDR3 consists of 15 residues. V was clipped by 6 bases and J by 0 bases; unmatched bases: 5. From germline, CDR1 is SEHNR and CDR2 FQNEAQ (reference sequence). The V gene is TRBV7-9, the J gene TRBJ1-3; 7 bases map to TRBD1. The sequence came from a woman in her late teens or twenties with Graves' hyperthyroidism. The sample comprised blood. CDR3 residues: CASRSTGASGNTIYF. The CDR3 DNA follows: TGTGCCAGCAGGAGTACAGGGGCCTCTGGAAACACCATATATTTT.